This is a list of T cell receptor beta chains from one sample in a study of blood T cell repertoires in COVID-19. The assay was immunoSEQ multiplex PCR, and TCRdb's table has in-frame clones only and misses some. The data hold about 250,000 clones, with approximately 84% observed a single time. Source material: peripheral blood. These receptors were taken from a man aged 45-65 years with active or convalescent COVID-19. Each CDR3 is given with its conserved first and last residue. D genes are given only for firm matches. The size entry is marked missing in some rows and otherwise reads once, few, many or a size class.

j_gene	d_gene	v_gene	abundance	CDR3aa	CDR3nt
TRBJ2-1	TRBD2	TRBV20-1	-	CSASGRGGRYEQFF	TGCAGTGCTAGTGGGCGGGGGGGCCGCTATGAGCAGTTCTTC
TRBJ2-5	-	TRBV9	-	CASSVEQDRRGTQYF	TGTGCCAGCAGCGTAGAACAAGACCGGAGAGGGACCCAGTACTTC
TRBJ2-1	-	TRBV9	-	CASSVTGLISTEQFF	TGTGCCAGCAGCGTTACGGGACTCATATCTACTGAGCAGTTCTTC
TRBJ2-7	-	TRBV9	few	CASSVGADTYEQYF	TGTGCCAGCAGCGTAGGGGCAGATACCTACGAGCAGTACTTC
TRBJ2-7	TRBD1	TRBV14	-	CASRRTGTRTHEQYF	TGTGCCAGCAGGCGGACAGGTACTAGGACCCACGAGCAGTACTTC
TRBJ2-3	-	TRBV5-6	-	CASSAPGLRNSDTQYF	TGTGCCAGCAGCGCGCCGGGACTTCGTAATTCAGATACGCAGTATTTT
TRBJ1-1	TRBD1	TRBV28	-	CASSAPGQANTEAFF	TGTGCCAGCAGTGCCCCGGGACAGGCTAACACTGAAGCTTTCTTT
TRBJ2-7	-	TRBV29-1	few	CSVFRPLSYEQYF	TGCAGCGTTTTCCGTCCCCTGTCCTACGAGCAGTACTTC
TRBJ1-6	TRBD1	TRBV7-6	few	CASSSIRDRGFPLHF	TGTGCCAGCAGCTCTATCAGGGACAGGGGGTTTCCCCTCCACTTT
TRBJ1-1	-	TRBV6-5	-	CASSPRLETEAFF	TGTGCCAGCAGCCCGAGGCTTGAAACTGAAGCTTTCTTT
TRBJ2-3	-	TRBV6-5	-	CASSYSELTTTDTQYF	TGTGCCAGCAGTTACAGCGAGCTGACGACCACAGATACGCAGTATTTT
TRBJ1-6	-	TRBV30	-	CAWSIENRLSPLHF	TGTGCCTGGAGTATTGAAAACCGACTTTCACCCCTCCACTTT
TRBJ2-7	-	TRBV29-1	-	CSVEDGLEQYF	TGCAGCGTTGAAGACGGTCTCGAGCAGTACTTC
TRBJ2-7	TRBD1	TRBV29-1	-	CSVGRGLSYEQYF	TGCAGCGTTGGCAGGGGGCTCTCCTACGAGCAGTACTTC
TRBJ1-1	-	TRBV30	-	CAWSGGQNTEAFF	TGTGCCTGGAGTGGGGGACAGAACACTGAAGCTTTCTTT
TRBJ2-3	TRBD2	TRBV5-1	-	CASSLGQRGGFGDTQYF	TGCGCCAGCAGCTTGGGACAGCGGGGGGGCTTTGGAGATACGCAGTATTTT
TRBJ2-2	-	TRBV19	-	CASLGHSNTGELFF	TGTGCCAGCCTGGGACATTCGAACACCGGGGAGCTGTTTTTT
TRBJ2-2	TRBD2	TRBV2	-	CASSDLGGAGELFF	TGTGCCAGCAGTGATCTTGGGGGGGCCGGGGAGCTGTTTTTT